The 18 T cell receptor beta chains below all came from one sample that was sequenced in a study of cytomegalovirus exposure and HLA in healthy donors. In the PCR, 60 Vbeta and 13 Jbeta primers were used. Sequencing was performed with immunoSEQ multiplex PCR; in TCRdb, only in-frame clones are kept and a portion is missing. The repertoire consists of 160,000 or so clones, with approximately 80% occurring once and the leading ten covering less than 10%. The sample taken for sequencing was PBMCs. These receptors were taken from a man aged 18 to 35 in good health and CMV-seropositive.

The chain recombines TRBV5-4 with TRBJ1-2, with 10 bases lining up with TRBD1. Germline lookup yields CDR1 SGHNT and CDR2 YYREEE (reference sequence). Trimming at V came to 0 bases and at J to 13 bases, leaving 6 bases not matched to a gene. This CDR3 contains 13 residues. The CDR3 DNA sequence: TGTGCCAGCAGCTTGGACCGGACAGGGGGAACCACCTTC. Translating it yields CASSLDRTGGTTF.

The J gene is TRBJ1-4, the V gene TRBV6-6, with TRBD1 as a possible D gene (6 bases). The CDR3 covers 16 residues. Germline lookup yields CDR1 MNHNY and CDR2 SVGAGI (reference sequence). Trimming took off 1 base at V and 4 bases at J, with 13 bases between the two ends. Here the CDR3 reads CASSYLAQGNNEKLFF. CDR3 nucleotide sequence: TGTGCCAGCAGTTACTTGGCTCAGGGGAATAATGAAAAACTGTTTTTT.

A single count supports this clone. The rearrangement links TRBV2 to TRBJ2-1; tentatively, D is TRBD2 (5 bases). Trimming took 3 bases from V and 10 from J, leaving 16 bases between them. CDR1 and CDR2 (germline): SNHLY, FYNNEI. This CDR3 region has 14 residues. As DNA, the CDR3 is TGTGCCAGCAGTGATGTCATAGTGGGAGTGGAGCAGTTCTTC. It is translated as CASSDVIVGVEQFF.

The chain joins TRBV7-2 to TRBJ2-7, with D uncertain. Germline V gene data show CDR1 as SGHTA and CDR2 as FQGNSA. The CDR3 has 12 amino acids. V dropped 5 bases and J dropped 6 bases, with 11 bases sitting between them. The DNA for the CDR3 is TGTGCCAGCAGCCTCGACACGGCCGAGCAGTACTTC. Translating it yields CASSLDTAEQYF.

V and J are TRBV29-1 and TRBJ2-1; D is possibly TRBD2 (6 bases). The CDR3 totals 13 residues. V lost 4 bases and J 5 bases, leaving 12 bases between the germline ends. Germline lookup yields CDR1 SQVTM and CDR2 ANQGSEA. As DNA, the CDR3 is TGCAGCGTTGTGGCGGGGCCTAACAATGAGCAGTTCTTC. It is translated as CSVVAGPNNEQFF.

Comments on this clone: Additional DNA sequences in this sample encode the identical CDR3. This chain links TRBV6-6 with TRBJ1-1; 7 nucleotides align to TRBD1. J lost 1 base, V lost 5 bases, and 10 bases had no gene match. CDR1 is MNHNY, CDR2 SVGAGI, per germline (reference sequence). The CDR3 is 16 residues long. DNA for the CDR3: TGTGCCAGCAGTACCTCTGACAGGGCACGGAACACTGAAGCTTTCTTT. Amino acid sequence: CASSTSDRARNTEAFF.

This clone was seen more than once but under ten times. The V and J genes are TRBV28 and TRBJ1-1; D is unresolved. Trimming took off 3 bases at V and 1 base at J, with 12 bases between the two ends. Germline CDR1 MDHEN, CDR2 SYDVKM. This CDR3 is 15 amino acids long. The DNA of the CDR3 is TGTGCCAGCAGTTTTCCCGGTCTACCGAACACTGAAGCTTTCTTT. This gives the protein CASSFPGLPNTEAFF.

The chain carries TRBV27 and TRBJ1-4, with TRBD1 matching 8 bases. The germline gives CDR1 MNHEY, CDR2 SMNVEV (reference sequence). Trimming took 4 bases from V and 8 from J; bases not matched to a gene: 6. There are 14 residues in the CDR3. DNA of the CDR3: TGTGCCAGCAGTTCCCTGACAGGGGACGAAAAACTGTTTTTT. Residues: CASSSLTGDEKLFF.

The rearrangement links TRBV30 to TRBJ1-1; tentative D call: TRBD1 (6 bases). There are 10 residues in the CDR3. From germline, CDR1 is GTSNPN and CDR2 SVGIG (reference sequence). Trimming pared 8 bases from V and 3 bases from J, leaving 7 bases between. The CDR3 sequence: CARQDTEAFF. CDR3 in DNA: TGTGCCCGACAGGACACTGAAGCTTTCTTT.

The rearrangement joins TRBV10-3 to TRBJ1-1; D is unresolved. The CDR3 length is 15 residues. V dropped 4 bases and J dropped 0 bases, with 12 bases sitting between them. Per germline, CDR1 ENHRY and CDR2 SYGVKD. CDR3 nucleotides: TGTGCCATCAGTGGTCCGCAGTACATGAACACTGAAGCTTTCTTT. This sequence encodes CAISGPQYMNTEAFF.

The V gene is TRBV27, the J gene TRBJ2-7; D ambiguous. CDR1 and CDR2 (germline): MNHEY, SMNVEV (reference sequence). The CDR3 is made up of 14 amino acids. The germline V and J ends were trimmed by 3 bases and 3 bases, with 12 bases remaining between them. The CDR3 reads CASSLSGFGYEQYF. In nucleotides, the CDR3 is TGTGCCAGCAGTTTGTCCGGGTTCGGCTACGAGCAGTACTTC.

The gene calls are TRBV27 and TRBJ2-3; maybe TRBD2 (6 bases). The CDR3 loop spans 14 amino acids. Germline-derived CDR1 and CDR2 are MNHEY and SMNVEV (reference sequence). V was clipped by 4 bases and J by 6 bases, with 14 bases between them. This CDR3 is CASSSGGRSDTQYF. The DNA for the CDR3 is TGTGCCAGCAGTTCAGGAGGGCGGTCCGATACGCAGTATTTT.

This chain links TRBV30 with TRBJ1-1; 12 bases agree with TRBD1. Germline V gene sequence: CDR1 GTSNPN, CDR2 SVGIG (reference sequence). The CDR3 contains 16 residues. Unmatched junction bases numbered 10, after V lost 4 bases and J lost 4 bases. The CDR3: CAWIGDRGQKGTEAFF. Written as DNA, the CDR3 is TGTGCCTGGATTGGGGACAGGGGGCAGAAGGGCACTGAAGCTTTCTTT.

This chain connects TRBV6-1 to TRBJ1-1; 8 bases match TRBD1. CDR1 MNHNS and CDR2 SASEGT come from the germline V gene. V was clipped by 6 bases and J by 4 bases; unmatched bases: 7. This CDR3 is built from 14 residues. The CDR3 DNA reads as TGTGCCAGCAGGGAGGACAGGGCTGTCACTGAAGCTTTCTTT. It translates to CASREDRAVTEAFF.

The chain has TRBV27 and TRBJ2-3; D perhaps matches TRBD2 (5 bases). The V end was cut by 4 bases, the J end by 2 bases, with 19 bases between. This CDR3 has 17 residues. The V gene's germline CDR1 is MNHEY and CDR2 SMNVEV (reference sequence). The CDR3 DNA reads TGTGCCAGCAGTTCCTTATCGAGGAGGATCCTCACAGATACGCAGTATTTT. Amino acids: CASSSLSRRILTDTQYF.

The chain carries TRBV21-1 and TRBJ2-7; TRBD1 is the table's D call, not checked against the DNA. TRBV21-1 is a pseudogene locus. This CDR3 contains 16 residues. CDR3 coding DNA: TGTGCCAGCAGCAAAGCTGGAGGGGGACAGGGCCGGGAGCAGTACTTC. As protein: CASSKAGGGQGREQYF.

The chain is built from TRBV29-1 and TRBJ2-7, with a tentative D call TRBD2 (6 bases). Germline values: CDR1 SQVTM, CDR2 ANQGSEA. The CDR3 is 13 amino acids. V was pared by 6 bases and J by 2 bases, with 14 bases between. CDR3 in DNA: TGCAGCGTCATAAGGGGAGGCGCCTACGAGCAGTACTTC. This encodes CSVIRGGAYEQYF.

CDR3 amino acids: CASSYRGGRTYNEQFF. In DNA, the CDR3 is TGTGCCAGCAGCTACCGGGGCGGGAGGACCTACAATGAGCAGTTCTTC. The chain is built from TRBV7-2 and TRBJ2-1; 8 nucleotides match TRBD2. The germline V gene has CDR1 SGHTA and CDR2 FQGNSA. The ends lost 4 bases at V and 2 bases at J; junction bases unmatched: 7. The CDR3 extends over 16 amino acids.